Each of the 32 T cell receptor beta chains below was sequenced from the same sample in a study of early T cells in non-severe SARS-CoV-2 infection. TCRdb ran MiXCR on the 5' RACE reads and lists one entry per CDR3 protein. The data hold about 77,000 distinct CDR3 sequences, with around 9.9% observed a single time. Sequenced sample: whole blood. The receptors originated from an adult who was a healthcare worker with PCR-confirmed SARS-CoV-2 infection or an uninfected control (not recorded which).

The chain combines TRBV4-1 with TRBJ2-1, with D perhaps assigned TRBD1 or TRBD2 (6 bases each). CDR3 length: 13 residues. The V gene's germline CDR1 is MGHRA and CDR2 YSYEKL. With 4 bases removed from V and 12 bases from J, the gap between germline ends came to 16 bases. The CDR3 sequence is CASSLAGGGPQFF. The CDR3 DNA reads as TGCGCCAGCAGCCTCGCCGGGGGCGGTCCGCAGTTCTTC.

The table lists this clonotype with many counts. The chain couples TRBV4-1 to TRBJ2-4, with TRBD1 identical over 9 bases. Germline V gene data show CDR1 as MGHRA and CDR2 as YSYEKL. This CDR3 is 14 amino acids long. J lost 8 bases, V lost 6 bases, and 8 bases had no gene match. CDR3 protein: CASSWGTGMDIQYF. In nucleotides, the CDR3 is TGCGCCAGCAGTTGGGGGACAGGGATGGACATTCAGTACTTC.

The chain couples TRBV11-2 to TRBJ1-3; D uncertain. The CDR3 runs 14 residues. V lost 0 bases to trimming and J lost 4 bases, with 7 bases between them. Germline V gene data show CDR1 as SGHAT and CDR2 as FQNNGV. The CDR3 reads CASSLDRTGNTIYF. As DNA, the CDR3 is TGTGCCAGCAGCTTAGATCGTACCGGAAACACCATATATTTT.

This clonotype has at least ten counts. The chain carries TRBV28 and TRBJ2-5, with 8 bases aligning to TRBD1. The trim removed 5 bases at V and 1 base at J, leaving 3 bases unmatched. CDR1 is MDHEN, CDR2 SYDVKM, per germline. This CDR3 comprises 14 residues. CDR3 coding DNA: TGTGCCAGCAGTGGACAGGGAGGCCAAGAGACCCAGTACTTC. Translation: CASSGQGGQETQYF.

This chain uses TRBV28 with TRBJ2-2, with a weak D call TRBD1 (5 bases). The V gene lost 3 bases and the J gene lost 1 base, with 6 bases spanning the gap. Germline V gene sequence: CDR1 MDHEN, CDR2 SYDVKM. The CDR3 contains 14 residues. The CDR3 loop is CASSFQGNTGELFF. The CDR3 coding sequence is TGTGCCAGCAGTTTTCAGGGGAACACCGGGGAGCTGTTTTTT.

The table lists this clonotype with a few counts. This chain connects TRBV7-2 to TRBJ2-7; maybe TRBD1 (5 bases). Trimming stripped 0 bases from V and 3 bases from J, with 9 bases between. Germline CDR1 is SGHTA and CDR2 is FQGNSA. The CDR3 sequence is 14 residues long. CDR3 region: CASSLAGQIYEQYF. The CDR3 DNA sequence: TGTGCCAGCAGCTTAGCGGGGCAGATCTACGAGCAGTACTTC.

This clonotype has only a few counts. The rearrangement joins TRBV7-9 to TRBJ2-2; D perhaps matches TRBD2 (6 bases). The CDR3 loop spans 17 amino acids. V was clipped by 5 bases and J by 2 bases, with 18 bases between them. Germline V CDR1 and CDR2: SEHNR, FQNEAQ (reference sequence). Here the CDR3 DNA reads TGTGCCAGCAGCCGGGGACTGGCGACCCTTAACACCGGGGAGCTGTTTTTT. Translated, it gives CASSRGLATLNTGELFF.

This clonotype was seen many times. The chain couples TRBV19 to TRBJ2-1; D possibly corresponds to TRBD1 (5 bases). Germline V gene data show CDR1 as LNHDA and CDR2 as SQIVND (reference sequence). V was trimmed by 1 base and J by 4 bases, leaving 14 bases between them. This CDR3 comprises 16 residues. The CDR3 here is CASSIVRTNWYNEQFF. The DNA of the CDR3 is TGTGCCAGTAGTATAGTAAGGACAAATTGGTACAATGAGCAGTTCTTC.

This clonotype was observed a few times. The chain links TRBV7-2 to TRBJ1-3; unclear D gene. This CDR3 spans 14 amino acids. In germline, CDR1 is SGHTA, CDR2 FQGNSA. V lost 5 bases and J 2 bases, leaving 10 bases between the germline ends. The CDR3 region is CASSPQGPGNTIYF. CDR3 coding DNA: TGTGCCAGCAGCCCCCAAGGACCTGGAAACACCATATATTTT. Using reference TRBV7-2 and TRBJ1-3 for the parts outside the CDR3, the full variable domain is GAGVSQSPSNKVTEKGKDVELRCDPISGHTALYWYRQSLGQGLEFLIYFQGNSAPDKSGLPSDRFSAERTGGSVSTLTIQRTQQEDSAVYLCASSPQGPGNTIYFGEGSWLTVV.

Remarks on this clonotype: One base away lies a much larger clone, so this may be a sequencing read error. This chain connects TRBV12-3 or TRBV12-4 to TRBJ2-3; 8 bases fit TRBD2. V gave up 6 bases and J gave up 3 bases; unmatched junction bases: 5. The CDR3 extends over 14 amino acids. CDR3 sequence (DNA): TGTGCCAGCAGCTTGAGCGGGAGAACAGATACGCAGTATTTT. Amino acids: CASSLSGRTDTQYF.

This chain's CDR3 is CASTTRGAEQFF. CDR3 nucleotides: TGTGCCAGCACCACCAGGGGTGCTGAGCAGTTCTTC. The V gene is TRBV28, the J gene TRBJ2-1; TRBD1 is a possible D gene (6 bases). V lost 7 bases and J lost 9, with 13 bases in between. Germline-derived CDR1 and CDR2 are MDHEN and SYDVKM. The CDR3 has 12 residues.

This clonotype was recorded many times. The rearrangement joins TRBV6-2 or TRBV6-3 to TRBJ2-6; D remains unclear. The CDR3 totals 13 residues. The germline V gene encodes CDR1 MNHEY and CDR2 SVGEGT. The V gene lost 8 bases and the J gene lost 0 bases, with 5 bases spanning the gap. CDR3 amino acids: CASVPSGANVLTF. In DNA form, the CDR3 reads TGTGCCAGCGTCCCCTCTGGGGCCAACGTCCTGACTTTC.

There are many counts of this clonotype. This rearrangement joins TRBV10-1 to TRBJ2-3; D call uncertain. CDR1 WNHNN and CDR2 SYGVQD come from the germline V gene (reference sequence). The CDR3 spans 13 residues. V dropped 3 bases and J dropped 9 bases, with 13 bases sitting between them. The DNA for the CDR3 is TGCGCCAGCAGTGACCCCATGATGGTAACGCAGTATTTT. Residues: CASSDPMMVTQYF.

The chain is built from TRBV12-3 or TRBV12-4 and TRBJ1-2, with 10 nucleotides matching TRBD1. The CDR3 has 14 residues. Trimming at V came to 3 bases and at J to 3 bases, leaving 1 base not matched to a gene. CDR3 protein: CASSLTGGDYGYTF. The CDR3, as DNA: TGTGCCAGCAGTTTGACAGGGGGCGACTATGGCTACACCTTC.

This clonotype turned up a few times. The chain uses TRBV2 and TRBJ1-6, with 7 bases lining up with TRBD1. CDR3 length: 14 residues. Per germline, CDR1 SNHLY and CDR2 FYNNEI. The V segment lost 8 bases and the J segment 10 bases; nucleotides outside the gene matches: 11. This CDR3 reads CASLSWGRGSPLHF. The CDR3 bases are TGTGCCAGCCTATCCTGGGGCAGGGGGTCACCCCTCCACTTT.

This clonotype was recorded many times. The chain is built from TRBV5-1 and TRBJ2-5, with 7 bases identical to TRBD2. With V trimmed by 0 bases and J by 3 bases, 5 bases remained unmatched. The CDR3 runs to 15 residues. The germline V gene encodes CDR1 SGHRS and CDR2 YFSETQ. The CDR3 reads CASSLVSGTKETQYF. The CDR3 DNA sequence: TGCGCCAGCAGCTTGGTCAGCGGGACCAAAGAGACCCAGTACTTC.

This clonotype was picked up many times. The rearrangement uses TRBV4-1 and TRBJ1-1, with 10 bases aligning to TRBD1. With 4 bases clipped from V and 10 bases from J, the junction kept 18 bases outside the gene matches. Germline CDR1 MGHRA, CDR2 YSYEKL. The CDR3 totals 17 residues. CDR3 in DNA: TGCGCCAGCAGCCCGAACCAGCCGGGACAGGGGCCCGGGGGAGCTTTCTTT. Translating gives CASSPNQPGQGPGGAFF.

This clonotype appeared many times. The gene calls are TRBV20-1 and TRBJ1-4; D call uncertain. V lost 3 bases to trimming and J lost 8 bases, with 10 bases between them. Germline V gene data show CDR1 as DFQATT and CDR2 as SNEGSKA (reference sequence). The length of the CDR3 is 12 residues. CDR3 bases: TGCAGTGCTAGTGGGCGGGCCGAAAAACTGTTTTTT. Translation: CSASGRAEKLFF.

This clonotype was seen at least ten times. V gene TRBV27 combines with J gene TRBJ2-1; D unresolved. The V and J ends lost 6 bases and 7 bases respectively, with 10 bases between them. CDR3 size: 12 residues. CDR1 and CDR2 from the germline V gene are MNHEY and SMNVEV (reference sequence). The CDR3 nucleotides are TGTGCCAGCAGGGGCCTCAGTAATGAGCAGTTCTTC. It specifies CASRGLSNEQFF.

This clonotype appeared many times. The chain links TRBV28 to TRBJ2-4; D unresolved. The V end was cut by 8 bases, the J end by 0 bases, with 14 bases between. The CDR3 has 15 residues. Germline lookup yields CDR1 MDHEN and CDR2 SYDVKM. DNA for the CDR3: TGTGCCAGCTCGAGGTTCACTCTAGCCAAAAACATTCAGTACTTC. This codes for CASSRFTLAKNIQYF. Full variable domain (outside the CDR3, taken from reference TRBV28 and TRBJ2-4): DVKVTQSSRYLVKRTGEKVFLECVQDMDHENMFWYRQDPGLGLRLIYFSYDVKMKEKGDIPEGYSVSREKKERFSLILESASTNQTSMYLCASSRFTLAKNIQYFGAGTRLSVL.

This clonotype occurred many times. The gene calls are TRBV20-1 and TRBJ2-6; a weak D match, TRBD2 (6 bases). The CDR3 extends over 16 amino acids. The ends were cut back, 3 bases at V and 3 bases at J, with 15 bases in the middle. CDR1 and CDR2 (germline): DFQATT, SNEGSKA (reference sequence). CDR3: CSARVRRGNGANVLTF. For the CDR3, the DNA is TGCAGTGCTAGGGTCAGGCGGGGTAATGGGGCCAACGTCCTGACTTTC.

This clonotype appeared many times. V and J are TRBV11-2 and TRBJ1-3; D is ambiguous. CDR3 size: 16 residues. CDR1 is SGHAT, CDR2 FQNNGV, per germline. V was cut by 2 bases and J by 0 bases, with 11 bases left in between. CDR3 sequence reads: CASSLTSLHSGNTIYF. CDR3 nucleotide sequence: TGTGCCAGCAGCTTAACCAGCCTACACTCTGGAAACACCATATATTTT. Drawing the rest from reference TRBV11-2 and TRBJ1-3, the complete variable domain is EAGVAQSPRYKIIEKRQSVAFWCNPISGHATLYWYQQILGQGPKLLIQFQNNGVVDDSQLPKDRFSAERLKGVDSTLKIQPAKLEDSAVYLCASSLTSLHSGNTIYFGEGSWLTVV.

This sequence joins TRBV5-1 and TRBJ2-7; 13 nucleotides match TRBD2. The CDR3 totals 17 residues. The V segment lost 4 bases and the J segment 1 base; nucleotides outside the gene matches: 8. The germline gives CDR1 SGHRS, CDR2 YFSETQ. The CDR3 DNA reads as TGCGCCAGCAGCCCGGGACTAGCGGGAATTGGGTCCTACGAGCAGTACTTC. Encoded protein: CASSPGLAGIGSYEQYF. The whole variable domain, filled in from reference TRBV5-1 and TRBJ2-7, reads KAGVTQTPRYLIKTRGQQVTLSCSPISGHRSVSWYQQTPGQGLQFLFEYFSETQRNKGNFPGRFSGRQFSNSRSEMNVSTLELGDSALYLCASSPGLAGIGSYEQYFGPGTRLTVT.

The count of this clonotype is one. The CDR3 here is CASKTGRVDAGGSTDTQYF. CDR3 nucleotides: TGTGCCAGTAAAACTGGAAGGGTGGACGCGGGAGGCAGCACAGATACGCAGTATTTT. The chain carries TRBV5-4 and TRBJ2-3, with 8 bases aligning to TRBD2. Germline V gene sequence: CDR1 SGHNT, CDR2 YYREEE (reference sequence). The V gene end was trimmed by 8 bases and the J gene end by 0 bases; junction bases not matched to a gene: 20. The CDR3 consists of 19 residues.

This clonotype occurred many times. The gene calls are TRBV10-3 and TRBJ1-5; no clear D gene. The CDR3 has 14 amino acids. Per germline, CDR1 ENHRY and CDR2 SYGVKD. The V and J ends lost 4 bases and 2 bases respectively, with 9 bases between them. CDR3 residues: CAISGDTGNQPQHF. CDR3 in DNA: TGTGCCATCAGTGGGGATACGGGCAATCAGCCCCAGCATTTT.

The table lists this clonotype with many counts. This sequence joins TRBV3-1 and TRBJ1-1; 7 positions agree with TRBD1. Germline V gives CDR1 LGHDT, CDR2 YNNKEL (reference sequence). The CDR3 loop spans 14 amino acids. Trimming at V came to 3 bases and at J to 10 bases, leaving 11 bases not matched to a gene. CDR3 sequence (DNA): TGTGCCAGCAGCCACCCGACAGGGCGGAATGGAGCTTTCTTT. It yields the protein CASSHPTGRNGAFF.

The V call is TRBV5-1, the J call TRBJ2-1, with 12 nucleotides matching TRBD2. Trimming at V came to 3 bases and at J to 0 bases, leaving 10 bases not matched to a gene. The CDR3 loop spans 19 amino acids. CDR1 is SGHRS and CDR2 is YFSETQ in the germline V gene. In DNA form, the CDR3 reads TGCGCCAGCAGCTCCCGGGGGACTAGCGGGTGGAGCTCCTACAATGAGCAGTTCTTC. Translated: CASSSRGTSGWSSYNEQFF.

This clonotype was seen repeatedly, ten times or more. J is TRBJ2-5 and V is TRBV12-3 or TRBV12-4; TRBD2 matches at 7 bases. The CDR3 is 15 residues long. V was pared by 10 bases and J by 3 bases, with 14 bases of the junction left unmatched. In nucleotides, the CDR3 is TGTGCCACCAACACGGTCGGGCTAGCGGAAGAGACCCAGTACTTC. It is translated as CATNTVGLAEETQYF.

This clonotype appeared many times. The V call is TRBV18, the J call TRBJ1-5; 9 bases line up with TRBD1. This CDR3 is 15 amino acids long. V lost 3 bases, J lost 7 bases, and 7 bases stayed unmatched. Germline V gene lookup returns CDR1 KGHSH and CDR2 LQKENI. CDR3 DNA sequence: TGTGCCAGCTCACCCTCGGGACAGGGTGTGCAGCCCCAGCATTTT. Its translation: CASSPSGQGVQPQHF.

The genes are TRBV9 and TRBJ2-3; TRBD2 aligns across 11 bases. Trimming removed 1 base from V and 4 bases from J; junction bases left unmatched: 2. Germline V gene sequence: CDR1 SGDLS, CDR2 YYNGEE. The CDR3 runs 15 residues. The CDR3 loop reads CASSVTSGSPDTQYF. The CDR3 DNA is TGTGCCAGCAGCGTAACTAGCGGGAGCCCAGATACGCAGTATTTT. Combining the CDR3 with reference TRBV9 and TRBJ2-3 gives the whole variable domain DSGVTQTPKHLITATGQRVTLRCSPRSGDLSVYWYQQSLDQGLQFLIQYYNGEERAKGNILERFSAQQFPDLHSELNLSSLELGDSALYFCASSVTSGSPDTQYFGPGTRLTVL.

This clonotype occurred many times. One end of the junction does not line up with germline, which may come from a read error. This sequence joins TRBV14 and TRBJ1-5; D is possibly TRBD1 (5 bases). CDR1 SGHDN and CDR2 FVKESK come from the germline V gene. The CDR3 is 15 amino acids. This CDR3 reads CASSEDTGVNQPQHF. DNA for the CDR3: TGTGCCAGCAGCGAAGATACAGGAGTCAATCAGCCCCAGCATTTT.

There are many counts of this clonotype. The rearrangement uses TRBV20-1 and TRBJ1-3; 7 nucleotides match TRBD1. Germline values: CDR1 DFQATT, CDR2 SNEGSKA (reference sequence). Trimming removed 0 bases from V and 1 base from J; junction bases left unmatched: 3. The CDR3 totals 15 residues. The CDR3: CSARDPGQSGNTIYF. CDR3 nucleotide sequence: TGCAGTGCTAGAGATCCGGGACAGTCTGGAAACACCATATATTTT.